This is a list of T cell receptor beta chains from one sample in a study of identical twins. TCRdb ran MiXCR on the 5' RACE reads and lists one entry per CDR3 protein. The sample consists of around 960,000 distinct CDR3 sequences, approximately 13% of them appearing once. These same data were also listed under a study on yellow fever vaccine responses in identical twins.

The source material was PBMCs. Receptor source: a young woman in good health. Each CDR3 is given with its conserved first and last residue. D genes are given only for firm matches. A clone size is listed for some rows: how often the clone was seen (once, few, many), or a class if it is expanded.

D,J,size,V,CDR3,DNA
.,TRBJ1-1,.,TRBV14,CASSPLPGTEAFF,TGTGCCAGCAGCCCACTCCCCGGCACTGAAGCTTTCTTT
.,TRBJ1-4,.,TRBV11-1,CASSYSMEEKLFF,TGTGCCAGCAGCTACTCTATGGAGGAAAAACTGTTTTTT
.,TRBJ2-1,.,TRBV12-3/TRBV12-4,CASSPEYYNEQFF,TGTGCCAGCAGTCCAGAGTACTACAATGAGCAGTTCTTC
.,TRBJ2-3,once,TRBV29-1,CSVTPGFTDTQYF,TGCAGCGTGACACCGGGGTTCACAGATACGCAGTATTTT
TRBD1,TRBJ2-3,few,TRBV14,CASSLGQGVFTDTQYF,TGTGCCAGCAGCCTGGGACAGGGGGTATTCACAGATACGCAGTATTTT
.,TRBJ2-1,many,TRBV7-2,CASSWRTTEDNEQFF,TGTGCCAGCAGCTGGAGGACAACGGAAGACAATGAGCAGTTCTTC
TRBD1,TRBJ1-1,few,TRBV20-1,CSARKFGDRRGNTEAFF,TGCAGTGCTAGAAAATTTGGGGACAGGCGTGGGAACACTGAAGCTTTCTTT
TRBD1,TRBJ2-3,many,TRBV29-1,CSVASGQGISDTQYF,TGCAGCGTTGCTTCAGGACAGGGGATATCGGATACGCAGTATTTT
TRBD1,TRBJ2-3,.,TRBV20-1,CSAPDRGQSDTQYF,TGCAGTGCTCCCGACAGGGGGCAATCAGATACGCAGTATTTT
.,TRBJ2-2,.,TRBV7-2,CASRTDGVITGELFF,TGTGCCAGCAGGACGGACGGGGTAATCACCGGGGAGCTGTTTTTT
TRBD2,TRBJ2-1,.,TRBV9,CASSPRGGSDEQFF,TGTGCCAGCAGCCCCCGGGGAGGGAGCGATGAGCAGTTCTTC
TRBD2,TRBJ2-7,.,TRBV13,CASSLDGAGASYEQYF,TGTGCCAGCAGCTTAGATGGAGCGGGAGCCTCCTACGAGCAGTACTTC
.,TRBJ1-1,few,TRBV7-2,CASSNPIKAFF,TGTGCCAGCAGCAATCCAATCAAAGCTTTCTTT
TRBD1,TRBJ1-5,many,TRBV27,CASSRGSNQPQHF,TGTGCCAGCAGCAGGGGGAGCAATCAGCCCCAGCATTTT
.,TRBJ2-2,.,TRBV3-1,CASSQPGMPGTGELFF,TGTGCCAGCAGCCAACCCGGGATGCCTGGGACCGGGGAGCTGTTTTTT
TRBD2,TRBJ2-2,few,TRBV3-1,CASSQGFVSGVLNTGELFF,TGTGCCAGCAGCCAAGGGTTCGTTAGCGGGGTACTAAACACCGGGGAGCTGTTTTTT
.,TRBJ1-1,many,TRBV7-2,CASSLRGGVTEAFF,TGTGCCAGCAGCTTACGAGGGGGGGTCACTGAAGCTTTCTTT
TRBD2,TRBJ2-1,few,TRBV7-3,CASSLMAGEYNEQFF,TGTGCCAGCAGCTTAATGGCGGGAGAGTACAATGAGCAGTTCTTC
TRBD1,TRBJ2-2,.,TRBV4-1,CASSQEGQGVTGELFF,TGCGCCAGCAGCCAAGAAGGGCAGGGGGTTACGGGGGAGCTGTTTTTT
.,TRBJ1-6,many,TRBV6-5,CASSYGWQNNSPLHF,TGTGCCAGCAGTTACGGGTGGCAGAATAATTCACCCCTCCACTTT
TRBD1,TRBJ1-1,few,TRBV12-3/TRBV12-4,CASSWGTGLSNTEAFF,TGTGCCAGCAGCTGGGGGACAGGGCTGTCGAACACTGAAGCTTTCTTT
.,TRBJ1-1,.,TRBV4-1,CASSQRERDPEAFF,TGCGCCAGCAGCCAACGGGAAAGAGACCCTGAAGCTTTCTTT
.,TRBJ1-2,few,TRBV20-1,CSARSLQGGPYYGYTF,TGCAGTGCTAGGTCCCTACAGGGAGGTCCCTACTATGGCTACACCTTC
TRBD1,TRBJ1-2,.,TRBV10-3,CAISNTGVDGYTF,TGTGCCATCAGTAACACAGGGGTGGATGGCTACACCTTC
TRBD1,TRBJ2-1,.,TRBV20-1,CSARDPRGPYNEQFF,TGCAGTGCTAGAGATCCCAGGGGGCCTTACAATGAGCAGTTCTTC
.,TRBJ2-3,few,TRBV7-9,CASSLEGRRFEADTQYF,TGTGCCAGCAGCTTAGAGGGAAGGCGGTTCGAAGCAGATACGCAGTATTTT
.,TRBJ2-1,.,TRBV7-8,CASSARFRNEQFF,TGTGCCAGCAGCGCCAGGTTCCGAAATGAGCAGTTCTTC
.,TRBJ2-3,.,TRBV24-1,CATSDNLGRSDTQYF,TGTGCCACCAGTGATAACCTGGGCAGAAGCGATACGCAGTATTTT
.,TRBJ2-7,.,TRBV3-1,CASSQGGHTLYEQYF,TGTGCCAGCAGCCAAGGGGGGCACACTCTCTACGAGCAGTACTTC
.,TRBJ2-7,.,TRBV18,CASSPPIDRYEQYF,TGTGCCAGCTCACCACCTATAGACCGCTACGAGCAGTACTTC
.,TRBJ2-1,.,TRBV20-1,CSARVDQGNEQFF,TGCAGTGCTAGAGTGGACCAGGGCAATGAGCAGTTCTTC
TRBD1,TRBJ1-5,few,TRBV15,CATSSRDRGDQPQHF,TGTGCCACCAGCAGCCGGGACAGGGGGGATCAGCCCCAGCATTTT
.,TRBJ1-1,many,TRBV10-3,CAISDQDMNTEAFF,TGTGCCATCAGTGATCAGGATATGAACACTGAAGCTTTCTTT
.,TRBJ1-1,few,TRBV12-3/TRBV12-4,CASSLTSGRASFF,TGTGCCAGCAGCCTCACTTCGGGCAGGGCATCTTTCTTT
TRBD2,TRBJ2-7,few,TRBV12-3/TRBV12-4,CASSSLHGGYEQYF,TGTGCCAGCAGTTCCCTCCACGGGGGGTACGAGCAGTACTTC
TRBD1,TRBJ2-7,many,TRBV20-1,CSTEDRNYEQYF,TGCAGTACCGAGGACAGGAATTACGAGCAGTACTTC
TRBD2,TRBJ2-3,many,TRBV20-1,CSAPLTSGGTDTQYF,TGCAGTGCCCCCCTGACTAGCGGGGGCACAGATACGCAGTATTTT
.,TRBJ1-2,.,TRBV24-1,CATSDIGSRGYTF,TGTGCCACCAGTGATATAGGGTCGCGTGGCTACACCTTC
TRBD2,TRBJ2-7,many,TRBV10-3,CAISEGLAGGEQYF,TGTGCCATCAGTGAGGGGCTAGCGGGAGGCGAGCAGTACTTC
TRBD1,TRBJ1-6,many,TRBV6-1,CASRDRGSYNSPLHF,TGTGCCAGCCGGGACAGGGGCTCCTATAATTCACCCCTCCACTTT
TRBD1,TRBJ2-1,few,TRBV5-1,CASSLEDRVYEQFF,TGCGCCAGCAGCCTGGAAGACAGGGTCTATGAGCAGTTCTTC
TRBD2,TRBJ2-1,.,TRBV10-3,CAISAAPSGGSYEQFF,TGTGCCATCAGCGCTGCCCCAAGCGGGGGGTCTTATGAGCAGTTCTTC
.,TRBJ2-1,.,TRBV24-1,CATSDSPRAGIGNEQFF,TGTGCCACCAGTGATTCCCCCCGAGCCGGGATTGGCAATGAGCAGTTCTTC
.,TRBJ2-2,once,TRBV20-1,CSATRDTVSGELFF,TGCAGTGCTACCCGGGACACAGTAAGCGGGGAGCTGTTTTTT
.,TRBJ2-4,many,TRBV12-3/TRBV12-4,CASSLSLAKNIQYF,TGTGCCAGCAGTTTGAGTCTAGCCAAAAACATTCAGTACTTC
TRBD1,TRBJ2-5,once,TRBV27,CASSARQGFQQETQYF,TGTGCCAGCAGTGCCAGACAGGGCTTCCAACAAGAGACCCAGTACTTC
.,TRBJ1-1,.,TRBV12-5,CASGLLLGAVAFF,TGTGCTAGTGGTTTGCTCTTGGGGGCTGTAGCTTTCTTT
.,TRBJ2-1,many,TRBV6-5,CASSYYVGAGNEQFF,TGTGCCAGCAGTTACTATGTGGGGGCGGGCAATGAGCAGTTCTTC
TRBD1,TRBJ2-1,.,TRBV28,CASTVWTGYNEQFF,TGTGCCAGCACCGTCTGGACAGGGTACAATGAGCAGTTCTTC
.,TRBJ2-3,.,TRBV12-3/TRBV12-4,CASRGEGVRDTQYF,TGTGCCAGCAGGGGAGAGGGGGTGAGGGATACGCAGTATTTT